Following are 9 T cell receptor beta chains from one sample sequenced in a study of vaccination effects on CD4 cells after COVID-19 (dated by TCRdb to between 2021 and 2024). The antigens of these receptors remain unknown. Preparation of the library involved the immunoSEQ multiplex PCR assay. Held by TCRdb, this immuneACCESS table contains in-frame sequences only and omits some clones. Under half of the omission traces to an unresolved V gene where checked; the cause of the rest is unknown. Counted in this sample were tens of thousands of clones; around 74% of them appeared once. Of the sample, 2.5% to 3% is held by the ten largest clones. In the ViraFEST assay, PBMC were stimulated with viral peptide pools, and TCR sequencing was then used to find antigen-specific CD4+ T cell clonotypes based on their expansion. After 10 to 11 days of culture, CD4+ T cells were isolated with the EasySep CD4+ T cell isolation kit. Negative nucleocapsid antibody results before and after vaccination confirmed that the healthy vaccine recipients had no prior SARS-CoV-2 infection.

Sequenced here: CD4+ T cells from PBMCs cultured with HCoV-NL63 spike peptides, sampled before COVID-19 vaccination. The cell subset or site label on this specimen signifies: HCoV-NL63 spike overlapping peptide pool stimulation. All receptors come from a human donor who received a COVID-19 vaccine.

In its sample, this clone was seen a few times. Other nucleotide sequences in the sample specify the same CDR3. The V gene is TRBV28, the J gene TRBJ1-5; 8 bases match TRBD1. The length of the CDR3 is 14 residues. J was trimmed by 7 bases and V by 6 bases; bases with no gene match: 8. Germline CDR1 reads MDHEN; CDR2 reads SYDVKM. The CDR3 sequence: CASSSQGARQPQHF. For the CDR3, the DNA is TGTGCCAGCAGCAGTCAGGGGGCACGGCAGCCCCAGCATTTT. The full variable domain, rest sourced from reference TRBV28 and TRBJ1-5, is DVKVTQSSRYLVKRTGEKVFLECVQDMDHENMFWYRQDPGLGLRLIYFSYDVKMKEKGDIPEGYSVSREKKERFSLILESASTNQTSMYLCASSSQGARQPQHFGDGTRLSIL.

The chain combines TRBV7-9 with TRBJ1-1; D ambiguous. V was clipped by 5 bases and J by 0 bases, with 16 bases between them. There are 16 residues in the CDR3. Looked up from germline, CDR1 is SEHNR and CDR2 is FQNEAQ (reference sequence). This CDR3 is CASSPLGSALNTEAFF. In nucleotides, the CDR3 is TGTGCCAGCAGCCCTCTGGGGTCCGCTTTGAACACTGAAGCTTTCTTT.

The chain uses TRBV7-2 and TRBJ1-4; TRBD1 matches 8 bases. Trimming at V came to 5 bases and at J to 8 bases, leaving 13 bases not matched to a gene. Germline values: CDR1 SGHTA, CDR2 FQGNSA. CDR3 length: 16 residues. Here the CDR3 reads CASSPQPTGVREKLFF. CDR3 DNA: TGTGCCAGCAGCCCGCAGCCGACAGGGGTGAGGGAAAAACTGTTTTTT.

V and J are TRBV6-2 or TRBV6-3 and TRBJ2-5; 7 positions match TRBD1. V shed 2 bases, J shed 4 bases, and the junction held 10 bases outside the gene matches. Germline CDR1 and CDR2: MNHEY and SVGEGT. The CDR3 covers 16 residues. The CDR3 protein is CASSYNPGDSGETQYF. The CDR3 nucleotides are TGTGCCAGCAGTTACAATCCCGGGGACAGTGGAGAGACCCAGTACTTC.

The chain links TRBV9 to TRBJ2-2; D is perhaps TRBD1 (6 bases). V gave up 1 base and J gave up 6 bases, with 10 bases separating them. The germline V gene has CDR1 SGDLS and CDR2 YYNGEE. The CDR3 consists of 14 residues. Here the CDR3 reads CASSVLGASGELFF. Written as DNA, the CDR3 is TGTGCCAGCAGCGTACTGGGGGCTTCCGGGGAGCTGTTTTTT.

CDR3 sequence (DNA): TGTGCCAGCAGCCAGAGGACAGGGGGTCTTCTCGAACTCTATGGCTACACCTTC. Its protein is CASSQRTGGLLELYGYTF. V usage is TRBV9 and J usage is TRBJ1-2; TRBD1 agrees at 10 bases. Trimming cost V 4 bases and J 4 bases; bases outside gene matches: 16. In germline, CDR1 is SGDLS, CDR2 YYNGEE. This CDR3 has 18 residues.

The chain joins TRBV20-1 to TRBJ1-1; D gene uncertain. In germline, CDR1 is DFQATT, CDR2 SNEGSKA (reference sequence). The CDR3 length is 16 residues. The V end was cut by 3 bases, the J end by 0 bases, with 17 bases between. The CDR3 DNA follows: TGCAGTGCTAGTTTCGCTGGGCGGAGAATGAACACTGAAGCTTTCTTT. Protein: CSASFAGRRMNTEAFF.

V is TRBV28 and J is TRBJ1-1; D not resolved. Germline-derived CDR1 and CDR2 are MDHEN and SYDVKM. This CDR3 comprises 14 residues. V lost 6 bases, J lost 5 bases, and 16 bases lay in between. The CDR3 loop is CASSMGSLYTEAFF. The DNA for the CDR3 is TGTGCCAGCAGCATGGGGAGCTTATATACTGAAGCTTTCTTT. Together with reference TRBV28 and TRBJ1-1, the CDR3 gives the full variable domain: DVKVTQSSRYLVKRTGEKVFLECVQDMDHENMFWYRQDPGLGLRLIYFSYDVKMKEKGDIPEGYSVSREKKERFSLILESASTNQTSMYLCASSMGSLYTEAFFGQGTRLTVV.

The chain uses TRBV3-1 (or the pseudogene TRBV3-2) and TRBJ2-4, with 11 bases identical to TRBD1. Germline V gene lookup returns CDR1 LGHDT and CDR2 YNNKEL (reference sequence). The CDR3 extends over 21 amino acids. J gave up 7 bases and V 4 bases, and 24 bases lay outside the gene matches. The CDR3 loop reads CASSPRRGAGQGALRVNIQYF. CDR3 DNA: TGTGCCAGCAGCCCCAGAAGGGGTGCAGGACAGGGGGCGCTTCGAGTGAACATTCAGTACTTC.